The 14 T cell receptor beta chains below all came from one sample that was sequenced in a study of shared clonotypes between healthy human individuals. TCRdb's copy holds only in-frame clones and misses some; the assay was immunoSEQ multiplex PCR. The sample holds some 2,000,000 clones; about 95% are singletons and the top ten take roughly 1%. It was CD45RO-negative cells, positively selected for CCR7, that made up naive CD8 cells, with terminally differentiated effector memory CD45RA+ cells excluded. Sequenced input: naive CD8+ T cells sorted from blood. All receptors come from a man between 18 and 29 years old in good health.

The J gene is TRBJ1-4, the V gene TRBV27, with 7 bases matching TRBD1. The CDR3 runs 14 residues. Losses at the gene ends were 7 bases for V and 4 bases for J; bases not matched to a gene: 6. CDR1 is MNHEY and CDR2 is SMNVEV in the germline V gene (reference sequence). The DNA for the CDR3 is TGTGCCAGCACTACCGGGACAGATAATGAAAAACTGTTTTTT. Amino acid sequence: CASTTGTDNEKLFF.

V and J are TRBV30 and TRBJ2-7; weak D call: TRBD2 (6 bases). The germline CDR1 and CDR2 sequences are GTSNPN and SVGIG (reference sequence). The CDR3 is made up of 12 amino acids. The V end lost 2 bases, the J end lost 5 bases, and 10 bases lay between the germline ends. The CDR3 DNA is TGTGCCTGGAGTTCGGGAGCCGACGAGCAGTACTTC. Translation gives CAWSSGADEQYF. Full variable domain (remainder filled in from reference TRBV30 and TRBJ2-7): SQTIHQWPATLVQPVGSPLSLECTVEGTSNPNLYWYRQAAGRGLQLLFYSVGIGQISSEVPQNLSASRPQDRQFILSSKKLLLSDSGFYLCAWSSGADEQYFGPGTRLTVT.

CDR3 region: CSASNGGEQYF. CDR3 coding DNA: TGCAGTGCTAGCAACGGGGGCGAGCAGTACTTC. The chain employs TRBV20-1 and TRBJ2-7; tentatively, D is TRBD2 (6 bases). The CDR3 is 11 residues long. V lost 3 bases, J lost 6 bases, and 9 bases lay in between. The germline gives CDR1 DFQATT, CDR2 SNEGSKA (reference sequence).

For this clone: Other nucleotide sequences in the sample specify the same CDR3. V is TRBV11-2 and J is TRBJ2-7, with D possibly TRBD1 on 6 matching bases. Germline CDR1 and CDR2: SGHAT and FQNNGV. Trimming pared 3 bases from V and 4 bases from J, leaving 10 bases between. This CDR3 is 13 amino acids long. The chain's CDR3 is CASSFGTPYEQYF. The CDR3 DNA reads TGTGCCAGCAGCTTCGGGACACCGTACGAGCAGTACTTC. Combining the CDR3 with reference TRBV11-2 and TRBJ2-7 gives the whole variable domain EAGVAQSPRYKIIEKRQSVAFWCNPISGHATLYWYQQILGQGPKLLIQFQNNGVVDDSQLPKDRFSAERLKGVDSTLKIQPAKLEDSAVYLCASSFGTPYEQYFGPGTRLTVT.

CDR3 region: CASRAMDSNQPQHF. Written as DNA, the CDR3 is TGTGCCAGCAGGGCAATGGATAGCAATCAGCCCCAGCATTTT. This rearrangement joins TRBV27 to TRBJ1-5; no reliable D call. Germline V gene sequence: CDR1 MNHEY, CDR2 SMNVEV (reference sequence). The CDR3 has 14 amino acids. Trimming left V 6 bases short and J 0 bases short, with 9 bases between.

This sequence joins TRBV11-2 and TRBJ1-6; D is unclear. Germline V gene sequence: CDR1 SGHAT, CDR2 FQNNGV. The CDR3 has 15 residues. The V gene lost 0 bases and the J gene lost 7 bases, with 10 bases spanning the gap. The CDR3 nucleotides are TGTGCCAGCAGCTTAGATCGGCTCCACAATTCACCCCTCCACTTT. It encodes CASSLDRLHNSPLHF.

V and J are TRBV13 and TRBJ2-7; 7 nucleotides agree with TRBD2. Germline lookup yields CDR1 PRHDT and CDR2 FYEKMQ (reference sequence). The V segment lost 5 bases and the J segment 2 bases; nucleotides outside the gene matches: 9. CDR3 length: 15 residues. This chain's CDR3 is CASSPAGAGAYEQYF. The DNA of the CDR3 is TGTGCCAGCAGCCCGGCTGGGGCGGGAGCCTACGAGCAGTACTTC.

Of note for this clone: One end of the junction is discordant with germline, which a read error may explain. The chain recombines TRBV7-7 with TRBJ2-2; D is possibly TRBD2 (6 bases). The germline gives CDR1 SSHAT, CDR2 FNYEAQ (reference sequence). The CDR3 runs to 16 residues. CDR3 sequence: CASSFSLAGTPGELFF. For the CDR3, the DNA is TGTGCTAGCAGCTTTTCGTTAGCCGGGACTCCCGGGGAGCTGTTTTTT.

This chain uses TRBV7-8 with TRBJ2-7; the D is unclear. This CDR3 comprises 14 residues. In germline, CDR1 is SGHVS, CDR2 FQNEAQ. Trimming took 1 base from V and 3 from J, leaving 10 bases between them. The CDR3 nucleotides are TGTGCCAGCAGCTTAGATCCGGATGGCTACGAGCAGTACTTC. As protein: CASSLDPDGYEQYF. The entire variable domain, with the rest obtained from reference TRBV7-8 and TRBJ2-7, is as follows: GAGVSQSPRYKVAKRGQDVALRCDPISGHVSLFWYQQALGQGPEFLTYFQNEAQLDKSGLPSDRFFAERPEGSVSTLKIQRTQQEDSAVYLCASSLDPDGYEQYFGPGTRLTVT.

The chain joins TRBV4-3 to TRBJ2-5, with 10 bases identical to TRBD2. The germline V gene has CDR1 LGHNA and CDR2 YSLEER. The CDR3 runs 15 residues. V lost 0 bases and J lost 5; bases outside the gene matches: 3. CDR3 sequence reads: CASSQEAGGRETQYF. In nucleotides, the CDR3 is TGCGCCAGCAGCCAAGAAGCGGGAGGGCGTGAGACCCAGTACTTC.

The gene calls are TRBV2 and TRBJ1-6; the D gene is possibly TRBD1 (5 bases). V gave up 3 bases and J gave up 8 bases, with 17 bases separating them. Looked up from germline, CDR1 is SNHLY and CDR2 is FYNNEI. The CDR3 is 16 residues long. The CDR3 DNA reads TGTGCCAGCAGTGATGTGAGGGGCGCACTGGATTCACCCCTCCACTTT. Its protein is CASSDVRGALDSPLHF.

V usage is TRBV2 and J usage is TRBJ2-1; 7 bases match TRBD1. V lost 5 bases to trimming and J lost 4 bases; unmatched junction nucleotides: 8. The germline CDR1 and CDR2 sequences are SNHLY and FYNNEI. CDR3 size: 15 residues. CDR3 amino acids: CASSRVPGQYNEQFF. DNA of the CDR3: TGTGCCAGCAGTAGGGTGCCGGGACAGTACAATGAGCAGTTCTTC.

This sequence joins TRBV29-1 and TRBJ2-5, with TRBD2 identical over 7 bases. V trimming: 3 bases; J trimming: 5 bases; junction bases outside the gene matches: 12. CDR3 length: 15 amino acids. The germline CDR1 and CDR2 sequences are SQVTM and ANQGSEA. CDR3 in amino acids: CSVEGPAGLGETQYF. For the CDR3, the DNA is TGCAGCGTTGAGGGGCCAGCGGGGTTGGGGGAGACCCAGTACTTC.

V usage is TRBV7-6 and J usage is TRBJ2-5, with 14 bases matching TRBD2. Trimming at V came to 5 bases and at J to 2 bases, leaving 10 bases not matched to a gene. The germline V gene has CDR1 SGHVS and CDR2 FNYEAQ. This CDR3 is built from 18 residues. CDR3 coding DNA: TGTGCCAGCAGCCCACGCCATCGACTAGCGGGGGGGCAAGAGACCCAGTACTTC. It encodes CASSPRHRLAGGQETQYF.